This TCR beta chain came from a study of OX40 agonist ivuxolimab in advanced cancers. Concerning this clone itself: Its antigen is undetermined.

Overall study findings and caveats: Among the lowest peripheral clonal expansion occurred in 0.1-3.0 mg/kg partial responders. CD8+ T cells showed, on average, more clonal expansion than CD4+ cells.

V lost 4 bases to trimming and J lost 1 base, with 8 bases between them. This CDR3 spans 14 amino acids. Germline assignment: CDR1 LNHDA and CDR2 SQIVND (reference sequence). Only in-frame clones appear in the TCRdb table, and some are missing; sequencing was by immunoSEQ multiplex PCR. The top ten clones hold 0.82% of a sample with 98,000 or so clones, 88% of them seen once. The sample in question was CD4+ or CD8+ T cells sorted from blood, obtained in a trial of the OX40 agonist ivuxolimab. The TCR was taken from an adult with an advanced solid tumor such as melanoma, head and neck, liver or kidney cancer. V gene TRBV19 combines with J gene TRBJ2-1; D may be TRBD2 (6 bases). The CDR3 coding sequence is TGTGCCAGTAGTACGGGAGTGTCCTACAATGAGCAGTTCTTC. This encodes CASSTGVSYNEQFF.